This T cell receptor beta chain was sequenced in a study of blood T cell repertoires in COVID-19. Overall study context: Samples representing acute and convalescent COVID-19 were sourced from the United States, Italy and Spain. Sample material is recorded as cDNA or gDNA derived from T cells, B-cell-depleted T cells, or PBMCs.

Using immunoSEQ multiplex PCR, the repertoire was profiled, and TCRdb retains in-frame clones only, with some absent. Among roughly 230,000 clones listed, 70% to 90% were seen once. Clinical history reported by participants formed the basis on which cohorts were assigned. The clonotype originates from a woman between 50 and 59 years old who had been exposed to COVID-19. Sample: PBMCs or T cells enriched from blood (not recorded which).

CDR3 in DNA: TGTGCCAGCAGCTCCCCGGGACAGGGGAGACTTAATTCACCCCTCCACTTT. Translation gives CASSSPGQGRLNSPLHF. V gene TRBV5-4 combines with J gene TRBJ1-6, with 10 nucleotides matching TRBD1. After removal of 3 bases from V and 6 bases from J, the junction contained 9 bases not matched to a gene. Germline V lookup: CDR1 SGHNT, CDR2 YYREEE (reference sequence). The CDR3 has 17 residues.